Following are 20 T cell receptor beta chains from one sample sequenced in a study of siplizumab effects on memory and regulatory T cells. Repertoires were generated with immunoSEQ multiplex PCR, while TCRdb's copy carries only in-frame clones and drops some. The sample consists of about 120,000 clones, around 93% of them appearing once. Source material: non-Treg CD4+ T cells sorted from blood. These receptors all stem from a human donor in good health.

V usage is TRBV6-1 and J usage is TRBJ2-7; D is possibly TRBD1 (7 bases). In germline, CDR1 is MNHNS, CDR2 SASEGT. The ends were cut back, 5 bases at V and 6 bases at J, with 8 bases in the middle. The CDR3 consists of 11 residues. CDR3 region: CASSQGGEQYF. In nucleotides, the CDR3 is TGTGCCAGCAGTCAGGGGGGCGAGCAGTACTTC.

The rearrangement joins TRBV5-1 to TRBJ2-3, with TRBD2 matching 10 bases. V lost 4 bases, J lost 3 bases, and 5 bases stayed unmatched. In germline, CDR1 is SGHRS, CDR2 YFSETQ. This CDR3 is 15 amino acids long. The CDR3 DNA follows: TGCGCCAGCAGCAAGCGGGGGGGAGATACAGATACGCAGTATTTT. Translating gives CASSKRGGDTDTQYF.

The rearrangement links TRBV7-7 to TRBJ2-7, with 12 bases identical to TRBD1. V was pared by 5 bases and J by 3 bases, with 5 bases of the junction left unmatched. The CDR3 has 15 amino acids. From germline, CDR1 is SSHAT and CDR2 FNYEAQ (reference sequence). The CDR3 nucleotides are TGTGCCAGCAGCCCCGGGACAGGGGGCCTCTACGAGCAGTACTTC. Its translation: CASSPGTGGLYEQYF.

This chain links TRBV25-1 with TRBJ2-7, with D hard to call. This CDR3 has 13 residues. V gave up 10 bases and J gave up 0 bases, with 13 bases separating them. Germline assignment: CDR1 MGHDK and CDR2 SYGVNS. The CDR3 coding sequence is TGTGCCACCCACGGAGAGGCCTCCTACGAGCAGTACTTC. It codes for CATHGEASYEQYF.

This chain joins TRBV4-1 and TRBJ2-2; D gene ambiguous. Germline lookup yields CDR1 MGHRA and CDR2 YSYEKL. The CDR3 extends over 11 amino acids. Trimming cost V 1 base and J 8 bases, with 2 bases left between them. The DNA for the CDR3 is TGCGCCAGCAGCCAAGGGGGGGAGCTGTTTTTT. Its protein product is CASSQGGELFF.

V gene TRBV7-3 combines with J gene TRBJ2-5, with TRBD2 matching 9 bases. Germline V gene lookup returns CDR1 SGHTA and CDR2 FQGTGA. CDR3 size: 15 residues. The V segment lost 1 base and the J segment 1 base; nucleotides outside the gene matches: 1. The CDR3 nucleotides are TGTGCCAGCAGCTTAATTAGCGGGGGCCAAGAGACCCAGTACTTC. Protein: CASSLISGGQETQYF.

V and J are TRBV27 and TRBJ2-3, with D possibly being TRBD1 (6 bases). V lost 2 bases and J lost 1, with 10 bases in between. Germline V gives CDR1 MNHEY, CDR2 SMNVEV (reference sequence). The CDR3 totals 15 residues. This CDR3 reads CASSLLPGGTDTQYF. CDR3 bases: TGTGCCAGCAGTTTACTACCAGGGGGCACAGATACGCAGTATTTT.

The CDR3 DNA sequence: TGTGCCAGCAGCTTATCAGGGGCACCCAACGAGCAGTACTTC. Its translation is CASSLSGAPNEQYF. This chain connects TRBV7-8 to TRBJ2-7; tentatively, D is TRBD1 (6 bases). Germline assignment: CDR1 SGHVS and CDR2 FQNEAQ. Trimming took 2 bases from V and 5 from J, leaving 13 bases between them. The CDR3 contains 14 residues. Drawing the rest from reference TRBV7-8 and TRBJ2-7, the complete variable domain is GAGVSQSPRYKVAKRGQDVALRCDPISGHVSLFWYQQALGQGPEFLTYFQNEAQLDKSGLPSDRFFAERPEGSVSTLKIQRTQQEDSAVYLCASSLSGAPNEQYFGPGTRLTVT.

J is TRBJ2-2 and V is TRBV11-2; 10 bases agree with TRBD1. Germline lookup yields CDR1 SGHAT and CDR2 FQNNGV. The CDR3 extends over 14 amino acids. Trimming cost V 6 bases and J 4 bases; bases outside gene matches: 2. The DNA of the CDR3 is TGTGCCAGCAGTGGACAGGGGGGCACCGGGGAGCTGTTTTTT. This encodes CASSGQGGTGELFF. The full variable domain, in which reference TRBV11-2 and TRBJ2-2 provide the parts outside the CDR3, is EAGVAQSPRYKIIEKRQSVAFWCNPISGHATLYWYQQILGQGPKLLIQFQNNGVVDDSQLPKDRFSAERLKGVDSTLKIQPAKLEDSAVYLCASSGQGGTGELFFGEGSRLTVL.

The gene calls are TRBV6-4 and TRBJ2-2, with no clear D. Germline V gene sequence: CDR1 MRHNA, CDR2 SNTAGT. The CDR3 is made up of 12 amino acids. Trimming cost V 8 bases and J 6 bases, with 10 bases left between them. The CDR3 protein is CASQSWAGELFF. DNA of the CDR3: TGTGCCAGCCAAAGTTGGGCCGGGGAGCTGTTTTTT.

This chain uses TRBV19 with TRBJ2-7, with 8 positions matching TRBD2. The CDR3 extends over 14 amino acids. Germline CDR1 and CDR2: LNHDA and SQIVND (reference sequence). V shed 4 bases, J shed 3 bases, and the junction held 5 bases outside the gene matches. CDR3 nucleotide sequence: TGTGCCAGTAGTACCGGGGGGGGTGGCTACGAGCAGTACTTC. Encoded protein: CASSTGGGGYEQYF.

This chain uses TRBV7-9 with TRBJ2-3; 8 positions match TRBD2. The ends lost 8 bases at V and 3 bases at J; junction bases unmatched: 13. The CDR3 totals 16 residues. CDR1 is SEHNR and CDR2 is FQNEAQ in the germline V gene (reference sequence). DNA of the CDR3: TGTGCCAGCGGCACCTCTCAGCGGGGGTGGACAGATACGCAGTATTTT. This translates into CASGTSQRGWTDTQYF.

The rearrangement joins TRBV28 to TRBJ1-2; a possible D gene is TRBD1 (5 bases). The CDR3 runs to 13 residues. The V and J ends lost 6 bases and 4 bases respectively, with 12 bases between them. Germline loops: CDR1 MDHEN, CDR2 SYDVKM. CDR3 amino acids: CASSRQPVYGYTF. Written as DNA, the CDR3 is TGTGCCAGCAGCCGACAGCCTGTCTATGGCTACACCTTC.

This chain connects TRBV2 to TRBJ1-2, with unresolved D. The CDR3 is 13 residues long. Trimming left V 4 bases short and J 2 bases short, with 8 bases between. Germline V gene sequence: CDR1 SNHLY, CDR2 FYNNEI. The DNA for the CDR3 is TGTGCCAGCAGTGGTTCGGAGAACTATGGCTACACCTTC. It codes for CASSGSENYGYTF.

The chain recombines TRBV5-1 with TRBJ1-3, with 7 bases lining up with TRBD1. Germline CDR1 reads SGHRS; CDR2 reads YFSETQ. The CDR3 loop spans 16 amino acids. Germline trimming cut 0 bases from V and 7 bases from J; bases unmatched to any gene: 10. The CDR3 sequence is CASSLEGTDEWNTIYF. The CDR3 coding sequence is TGCGCCAGCAGCTTGGAGGGGACAGATGAGTGGAACACCATATATTTT. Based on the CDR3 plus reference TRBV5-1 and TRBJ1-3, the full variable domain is KAGVTQTPRYLIKTRGQQVTLSCSPISGHRSVSWYQQTPGQGLQFLFEYFSETQRNKGNFPGRFSGRQFSNSRSEMNVSTLELGDSALYLCASSLEGTDEWNTIYFGEGSWLTVV.

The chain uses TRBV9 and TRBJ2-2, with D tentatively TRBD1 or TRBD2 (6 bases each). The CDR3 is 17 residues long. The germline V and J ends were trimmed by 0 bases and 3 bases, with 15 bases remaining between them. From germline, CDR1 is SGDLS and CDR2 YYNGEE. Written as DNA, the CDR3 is TGTGCCAGCAGCGTAGAGTGGGGGGCTCGGGACACCGGGGAGCTGTTTTTT. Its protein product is CASSVEWGARDTGELFF.

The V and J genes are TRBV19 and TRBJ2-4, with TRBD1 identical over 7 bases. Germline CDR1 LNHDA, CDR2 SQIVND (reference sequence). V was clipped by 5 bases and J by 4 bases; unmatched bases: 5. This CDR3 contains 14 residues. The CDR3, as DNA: TGTGCCAGTAGTGCCCGGGACAGTAAAAACATTCAGTACTTC. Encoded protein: CASSARDSKNIQYF.

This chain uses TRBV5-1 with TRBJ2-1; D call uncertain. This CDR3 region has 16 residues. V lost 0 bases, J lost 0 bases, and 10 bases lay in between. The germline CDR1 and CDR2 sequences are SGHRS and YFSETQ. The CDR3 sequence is CASSLAKVSSYNEQFF. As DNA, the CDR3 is TGCGCCAGCAGCTTGGCCAAAGTGAGCTCCTACAATGAGCAGTTCTTC.

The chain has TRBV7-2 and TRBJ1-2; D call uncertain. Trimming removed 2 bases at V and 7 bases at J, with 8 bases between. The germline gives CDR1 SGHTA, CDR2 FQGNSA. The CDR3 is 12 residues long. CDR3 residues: CASSLLGSGYTF. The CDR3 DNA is TGTGCCAGCAGCTTACTGGGATCTGGCTACACCTTC.

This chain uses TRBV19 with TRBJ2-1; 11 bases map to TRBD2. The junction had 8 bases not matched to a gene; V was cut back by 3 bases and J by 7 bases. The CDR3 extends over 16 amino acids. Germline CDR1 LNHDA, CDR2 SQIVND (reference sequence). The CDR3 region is CASSILAGGQLNEQFF. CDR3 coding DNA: TGTGCCAGTAGTATCTTAGCGGGGGGGCAGCTAAATGAGCAGTTCTTC.